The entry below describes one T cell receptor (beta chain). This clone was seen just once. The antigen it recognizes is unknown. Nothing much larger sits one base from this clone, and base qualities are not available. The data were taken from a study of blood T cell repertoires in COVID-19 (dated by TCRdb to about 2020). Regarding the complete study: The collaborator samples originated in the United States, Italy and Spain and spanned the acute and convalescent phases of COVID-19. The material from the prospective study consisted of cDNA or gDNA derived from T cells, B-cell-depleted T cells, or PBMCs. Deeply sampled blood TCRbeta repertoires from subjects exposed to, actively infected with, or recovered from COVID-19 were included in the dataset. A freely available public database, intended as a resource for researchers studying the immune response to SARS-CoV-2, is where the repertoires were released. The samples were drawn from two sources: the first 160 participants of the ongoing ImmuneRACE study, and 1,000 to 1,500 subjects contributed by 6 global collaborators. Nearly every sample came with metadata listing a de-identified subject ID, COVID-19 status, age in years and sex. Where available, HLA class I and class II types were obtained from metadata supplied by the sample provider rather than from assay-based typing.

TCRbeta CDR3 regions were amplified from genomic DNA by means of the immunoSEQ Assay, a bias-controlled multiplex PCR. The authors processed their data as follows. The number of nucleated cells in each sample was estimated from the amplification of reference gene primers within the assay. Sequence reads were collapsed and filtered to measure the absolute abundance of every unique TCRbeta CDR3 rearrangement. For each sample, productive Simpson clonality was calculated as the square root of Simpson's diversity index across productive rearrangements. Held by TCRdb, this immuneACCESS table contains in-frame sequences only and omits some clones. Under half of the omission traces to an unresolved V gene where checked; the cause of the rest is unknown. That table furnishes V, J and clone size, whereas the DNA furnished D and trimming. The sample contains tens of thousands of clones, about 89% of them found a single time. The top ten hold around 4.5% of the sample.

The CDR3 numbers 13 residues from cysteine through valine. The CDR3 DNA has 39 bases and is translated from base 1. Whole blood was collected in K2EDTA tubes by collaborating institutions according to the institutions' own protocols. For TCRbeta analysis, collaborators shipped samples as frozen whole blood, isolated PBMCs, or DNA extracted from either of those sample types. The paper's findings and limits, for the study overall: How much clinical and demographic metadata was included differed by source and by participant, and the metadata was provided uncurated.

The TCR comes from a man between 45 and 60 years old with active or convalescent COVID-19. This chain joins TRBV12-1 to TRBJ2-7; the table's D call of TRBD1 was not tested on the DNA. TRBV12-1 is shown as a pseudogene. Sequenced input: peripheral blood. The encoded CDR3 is CASSFRQGDEQYV. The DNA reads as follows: TGTGCCAGCAGCTTTCGACAGGGGGACGAGCAGTACGTC.